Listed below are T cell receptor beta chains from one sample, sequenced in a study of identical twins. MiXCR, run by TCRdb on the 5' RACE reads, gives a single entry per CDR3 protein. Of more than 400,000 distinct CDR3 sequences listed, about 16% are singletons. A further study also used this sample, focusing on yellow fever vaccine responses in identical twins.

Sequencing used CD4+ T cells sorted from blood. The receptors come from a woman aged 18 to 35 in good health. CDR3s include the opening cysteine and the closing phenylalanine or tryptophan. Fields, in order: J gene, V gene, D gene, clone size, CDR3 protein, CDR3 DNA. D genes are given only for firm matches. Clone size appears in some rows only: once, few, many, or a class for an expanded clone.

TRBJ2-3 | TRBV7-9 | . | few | CASSLSRDGTQYF | TGTGCCAGCAGCTTATCCCGCGATGGTACGCAGTATTTT
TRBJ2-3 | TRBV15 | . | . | CATSRVGGVDTQYF | TGTGCCACCAGCAGAGTCGGAGGGGTAGATACGCAGTATTTT
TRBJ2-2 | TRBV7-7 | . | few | CASSPRATSGTGELFF | TGTGCCAGCAGCCCCCGGGCGACATCCGGGACCGGGGAGCTGTTTTTT
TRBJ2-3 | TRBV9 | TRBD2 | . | CASSVGLAVASDTQYF | TGTGCCAGCAGCGTAGGACTAGCGGTAGCTTCAGATACGCAGTATTTT
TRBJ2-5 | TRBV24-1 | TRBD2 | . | CATSEASGGQETQYF | TGTGCCACCAGTGAGGCTAGCGGGGGGCAAGAGACCCAGTACTTC
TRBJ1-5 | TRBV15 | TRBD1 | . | CATSRLGTAYSNQPQHF | TGTGCCACCAGCAGACTCGGGACAGCGTATAGCAATCAGCCCCAGCATTTT
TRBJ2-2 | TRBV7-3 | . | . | CASSMGTPGTGELFF | TGTGCCAGCAGCATGGGGACTCCCGGCACCGGGGAGCTGTTTTTT
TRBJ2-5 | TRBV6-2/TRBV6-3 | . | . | CASSAPDARETQYF | TGTGCCAGCAGTGCACCGGACGCCCGCGAGACCCAGTACTTC
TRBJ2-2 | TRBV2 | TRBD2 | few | CASRVTSGPLNTGELFF | TGTGCCAGCAGGGTAACTAGCGGTCCCCTCAACACCGGGGAGCTGTTTTTT
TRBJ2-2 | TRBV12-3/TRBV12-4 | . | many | CASSLDRVTGELFF | TGTGCCAGCAGTTTAGATAGAGTAACCGGGGAGCTGTTTTTT
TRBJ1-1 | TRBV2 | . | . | CASSRLDRATSTGLLAEAFF | TGTGCCAGCAGTCGATTGGACCGTGCCACTTCCACAGGGTTACTTGCTGAAGCTTTCTTT
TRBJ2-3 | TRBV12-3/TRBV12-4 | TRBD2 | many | CASSNLGTSRTDTQYF | TGTGCCAGCAGCAACCTCGGGACTAGCCGCACAGATACGCAGTATTTT
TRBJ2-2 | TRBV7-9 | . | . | CASSFWLTGGTGELFF | TGTGCCAGCAGCTTTTGGCTAACGGGCGGCACCGGGGAGCTGTTTTTT
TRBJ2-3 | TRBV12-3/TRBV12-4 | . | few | CASSYLPRGHTDTQYF | TGTGCCAGCAGCTACCTTCCCCGCGGCCACACAGATACGCAGTATTTT
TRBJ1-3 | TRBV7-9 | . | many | CASSLPPGNTIYF | TGTGCCAGCAGCTTACCCCCCGGAAACACCATATATTTT
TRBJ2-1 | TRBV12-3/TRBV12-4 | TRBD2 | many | CASSRAGGDNEQFF | TGTGCCAGCAGTCGAGCGGGAGGGGACAATGAGCAGTTCTTC
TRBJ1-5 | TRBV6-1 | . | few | CASSPLAGHSNQPQHF | TGTGCCAGCAGCCCCCTCGCGGGACATAGCAATCAGCCCCAGCATTTT
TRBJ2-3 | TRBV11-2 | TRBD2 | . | CASSPLLGTSGSGTQYF | TGTGCCAGCAGCCCCCTTTTGGGGACTAGCGGGAGCGGTACGCAGTATTTT
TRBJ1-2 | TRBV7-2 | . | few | CASSPGQSSNYGYTF | TGTGCCAGCAGCCCCGGACAGTCCTCTAACTATGGCTACACCTTC
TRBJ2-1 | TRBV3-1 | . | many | CASSHSVGRYNEQFF | TGTGCCAGCAGCCACTCCGTGGGGCGATACAATGAGCAGTTCTTC
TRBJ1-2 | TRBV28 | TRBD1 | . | CASSTTGGASYGYTF | TGTGCCAGCAGTACCACAGGGGGCGCTTCCTATGGCTACACCTTC
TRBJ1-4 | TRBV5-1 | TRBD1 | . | CASSLSGGTGVEKLFF | TGCGCCAGCAGCTTGTCCGGCGGGACAGGGGTTGAAAAACTGTTTTTT
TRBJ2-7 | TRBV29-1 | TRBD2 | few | CSVAGLAGVDEQYF | TGCAGCGTCGCCGGACTAGCGGGAGTTGACGAGCAGTACTTC
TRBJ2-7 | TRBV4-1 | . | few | CASSRRRVGVGYEQYF | TGCGCCAGCAGCCGACGGAGGGTGGGAGTCGGCTACGAGCAGTACTTC
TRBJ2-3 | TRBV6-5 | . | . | CASSNTGLVTDTQYF | TGTGCCAGCAGTAACACAGGGTTAGTCACAGATACGCAGTATTTT
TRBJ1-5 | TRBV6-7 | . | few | CASPRVPWEQPQHF | TGTGCCAGCCCCCGGGTCCCTTGGGAGCAGCCCCAGCATTTT
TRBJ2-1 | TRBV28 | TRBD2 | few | CASSAGTSLREQFF | TGTGCCAGCAGTGCCGGGACTAGCTTGAGGGAGCAGTTCTTC
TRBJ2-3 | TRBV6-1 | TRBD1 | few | CASSATTGQGGAVRTDTQYF | TGTGCCAGCAGTGCGACTACCGGACAGGGGGGTGCAGTCCGCACAGATACGCAGTATTTT
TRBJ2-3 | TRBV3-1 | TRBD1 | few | CASSPYFGTGRDTQYF | TGTGCCAGCAGCCCATATTTCGGGACAGGCAGAGATACGCAGTATTTT
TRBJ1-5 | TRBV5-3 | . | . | CASFPPTALNQPQHF | TGTGCCTCGTTCCCACCGACAGCTTTAAATCAGCCCCAGCATTTT
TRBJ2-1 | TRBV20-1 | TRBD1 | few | CSATSKGTAYNEQFF | TGCAGTGCTACAAGTAAGGGGACAGCCTACAATGAGCAGTTCTTC
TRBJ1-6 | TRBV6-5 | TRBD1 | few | CASSYTSMGQGTPLHF | TGTGCCAGCAGTTACACCTCTATGGGACAGGGGACACCCCTCCACTTT
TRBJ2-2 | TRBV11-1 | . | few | CASSVGSNTGELFF | TGTGCCAGCAGCGTCGGGAGTAACACCGGGGAGCTGTTTTTT
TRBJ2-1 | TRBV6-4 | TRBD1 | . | CASRGQGLYNEQFF | TGTGCCAGCAGGGGACAGGGGCTCTACAATGAGCAGTTCTTC
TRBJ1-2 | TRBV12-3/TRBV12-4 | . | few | CASSLGEWDHGYTF | TGTGCCAGCAGTTTGGGGGAATGGGATCATGGCTACACCTTC
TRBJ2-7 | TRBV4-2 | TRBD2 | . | CASSQEGRLAGSYEQYF | TGTGCCAGCAGCCAAGAGGGTCGGTTAGCGGGGTCCTACGAGCAGTACTTC
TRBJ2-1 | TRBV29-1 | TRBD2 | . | CSVERGGYNEQFF | TGCAGCGTCGAGCGGGGGGGCTACAATGAGCAGTTCTTC
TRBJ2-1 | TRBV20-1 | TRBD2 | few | CSARDWRGAASYNEQFF | TGCAGTGCTAGGGACTGGCGGGGGGCAGCCTCCTACAATGAGCAGTTCTTC
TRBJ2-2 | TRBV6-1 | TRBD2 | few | CASRPTSVTGELFF | TGTGCCAGCAGACCCACTAGCGTCACCGGGGAGCTGTTTTTT
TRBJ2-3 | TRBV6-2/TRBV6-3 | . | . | CASSYYSTDTQYF | TGTGCCAGCAGTTACTACAGCACAGATACGCAGTATTTT
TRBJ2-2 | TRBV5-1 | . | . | CASSLEPRQRTNTGELFF | TGCGCCAGCAGCTTGGAGCCGAGACAGAGAACTAACACCGGGGAGCTGTTTTTT
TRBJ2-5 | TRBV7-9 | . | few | CASSLAGGSKTQYF | TGTGCCAGCAGCTTAGCAGGGGGATCTAAGACCCAGTACTTC
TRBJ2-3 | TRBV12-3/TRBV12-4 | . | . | CASSRPAPTDTQYF | TGTGCCAGCTCCCGACCCGCCCCCACAGATACGCAGTATTTT
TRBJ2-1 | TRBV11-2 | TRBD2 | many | CASSRLSGGGGGEQFF | TGTGCCAGCAGCAGACTTAGCGGGGGTGGGGGGGGTGAGCAGTTCTTC
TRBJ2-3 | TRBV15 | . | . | CATSRDLGRFTDTQYF | TGTGCCACCAGCAGAGATCTAGGGAGATTTACAGATACGCAGTATTTT
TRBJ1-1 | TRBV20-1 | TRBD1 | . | CSARARQGSNTEAFF | TGCAGTGCTAGAGCAAGACAGGGGAGTAACACTGAAGCTTTCTTT
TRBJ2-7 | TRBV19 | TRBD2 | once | CASSTRVSVAGGRAEQYF | TGTGCCAGTAGTACCAGGGTCTCGGTAGCGGGAGGTCGAGCCGAGCAGTACTTC
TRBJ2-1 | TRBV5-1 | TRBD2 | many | CASSLTPLAGGAEQFF | TGCGCCAGCAGCTTGACACCACTAGCGGGAGGGGCTGAGCAGTTCTTC
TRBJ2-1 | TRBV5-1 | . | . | CASSLVQGGNSYNEQFF | TGCGCCAGCAGCTTGGTTCAGGGCGGAAACTCCTACAATGAGCAGTTCTTC
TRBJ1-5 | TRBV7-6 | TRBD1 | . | CASSPRGQGEAGNQPQHF | TGTGCCAGCAGCCCCCGGGGACAGGGGGAGGCGGGCAATCAGCCCCAGCATTTT
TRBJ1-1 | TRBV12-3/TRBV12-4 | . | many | CASSYRREGNTEAFF | TGTGCCAGCAGTTACCGGCGCGAGGGAAACACTGAAGCTTTCTTT
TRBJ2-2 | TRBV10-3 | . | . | CAISEVGGYANTGELFF | TGTGCCATCAGTGAGGTGGGCGGGTACGCGAACACCGGGGAGCTGTTTTTT